The 29 T cell receptor beta chains below all came from one sample that was sequenced in a study of blood T cells in healthy people across ages. The authors ran a second PCR of roughly 6 to 12 cycles using a sample-barcoded 5' primer and a J-beta primer mix. TCRdb redid the calling of the 5' RACE reads with MiXCR, one entry per CDR3 protein. The sample carries some 1.5 million distinct CDR3 sequences, roughly 43% recorded once. Material: blood. These receptor sequences come from a woman aged 18-29 years in good health.

The table lists this clonotype with a few counts. The rearrangement links TRBV6-4 to TRBJ2-5; 12 positions match TRBD2. The germline V gene has CDR1 MRHNA and CDR2 SNTAGT. The CDR3 contains 14 residues. J lost 5 bases, V lost 7 bases, and 5 bases had no gene match. CDR3 DNA: TGTGCCAGCACCGTGACTAGCGGGAGTGAGACCCAGTACTTC. It codes for CASTVTSGSETQYF.

The V call is TRBV7-6, the J call TRBJ1-2; a possible D gene is TRBD1 (6 bases). V dropped 2 bases and J dropped 7 bases, with 14 bases sitting between them. The CDR3 is made up of 14 amino acids. Looked up from germline, CDR1 is SGHVS and CDR2 is FNYEAQ. The CDR3 loop is CASSLNAGAGGYTF. The CDR3 region has the DNA TGTGCCAGCAGCTTAAATGCAGGGGCCGGTGGCTACACCTTC.

As concerns this clonotype: Relative to the germline gene, one junction end is altered; a read error may explain this. This rearrangement joins TRBV20-1 to TRBJ2-5, with D tentatively TRBD1 (5 bases). The germline V gene has CDR1 DFQATT and CDR2 SNEGSKA (reference sequence). This CDR3 is 13 amino acids long. In DNA, the CDR3 is TGCAGTGCCACGAGACAGAACCAAGAGATCCAGTACTTC. Translated: CSATRQNQEIQYF.

This rearrangement joins TRBV5-1 to TRBJ1-2, with D uncertain. Germline V CDR1 and CDR2: SGHRS, YFSETQ. Trimming pared 0 bases from V and 8 bases from J, leaving 14 bases between. The CDR3 consists of 14 residues. In DNA form, the CDR3 reads TGCGCCAGCAGCTTGGAGGTCCGGGAAGGAGGCTACACCTTC. It codes for CASSLEVREGGYTF.

This chain connects TRBV7-2 to TRBJ1-5; a possible D gene is TRBD1 (6 bases). This CDR3 region has 13 residues. Trimming took 5 bases from V and 4 from J, leaving 9 bases between them. From germline, CDR1 is SGHTA and CDR2 FQGNSA. Here the CDR3 DNA reads TGTGCCAGCAGCGAAGGACAGAATCAGCCCCAGCATTTT. Translation: CASSEGQNQPQHF.

This clonotype turned up a few times. V is TRBV7-2 and J is TRBJ2-1, with D perhaps being TRBD1 or TRBD2 (5 bases each). This CDR3 has 13 amino acids. Trimming removed 0 bases at V and 7 bases at J, with 7 bases between. Germline values: CDR1 SGHTA, CDR2 FQGNSA. The chain's CDR3 is CASSLARENEQFF. The CDR3 DNA is TGTGCCAGCAGCTTAGCCAGGGAGAATGAGCAGTTCTTC.

The V call is TRBV4-3, the J call TRBJ1-2; no firm D call. Trimming left V 1 base short and J 7 bases short, with 16 bases between. Germline V lookup: CDR1 LGHNA, CDR2 YSLEER. This CDR3 spans 15 amino acids. The CDR3 DNA reads as TGCGCCAGCAGCCAAGTACCCGTACGAAAGGCTGGCTACACCTTC. This gives the protein CASSQVPVRKAGYTF.

The rearrangement joins TRBV27 to TRBJ1-2, with a possible D match to TRBD1 (5 bases). Trimming left V 3 bases short and J 3 bases short, with 11 bases between. CDR1 and CDR2 (germline): MNHEY, SMNVEV (reference sequence). The CDR3 totals 14 residues. Written as DNA, the CDR3 is TGTGCCAGCAGTTTCGGGGCTACCTACTATGGCTACACCTTC. Protein product: CASSFGATYYGYTF.

This chain uses TRBV7-9 with TRBJ1-2, with unresolved D. Germline CDR1 and CDR2: SEHNR and FQNEAQ (reference sequence). Trimming took off 2 bases at V and 6 bases at J, with 10 bases between the two ends. This CDR3 region has 13 residues. DNA for the CDR3: TGTGCCAGCAGCTTAACTAAGGATCATGGCTACACCTTC. Protein sequence: CASSLTKDHGYTF.

The V call is TRBV27, the J call TRBJ1-5; D is uncertain. CDR1 is MNHEY, CDR2 SMNVEV, per germline (reference sequence). This CDR3 is built from 13 residues. The V end was cut by 8 bases, the J end by 3 bases, with 11 bases between. CDR3 region: CASGHGDNQPQHF. CDR3 DNA sequence: TGTGCCAGCGGCCATGGGGACAATCAGCCCCAGCATTTT.

The genes are TRBV12-3 or TRBV12-4 and TRBJ1-2, with D possibly TRBD1 on 6 matching bases. CDR3 size: 15 residues. Trimming cost V 5 bases and J 8 bases, with 21 bases left between them. The CDR3: CASSLQNRVAKGYTF. The CDR3 DNA sequence: TGTGCCAGCAGTCTACAAAACAGGGTGGCAAAAGGCTACACCTTC.

This clonotype was counted many times. The rearrangement uses TRBV5-1 and TRBJ2-5, with unresolved D. CDR1 is SGHRS, CDR2 YFSETQ, per germline. Trimming took 2 bases from V and 5 from J, leaving 13 bases between them. The length of the CDR3 is 14 residues. In DNA, the CDR3 is TGCGCCAGCAGCTTCGCAGGTGGAAGGGAGACCCAGTACTTC. Protein product: CASSFAGGRETQYF.

This clonotype was seen a few times. The V gene is TRBV7-9, the J gene TRBJ2-7; D gene uncertain. V lost 0 bases to trimming and J lost 3 bases, with 9 bases between them. CDR3 length: 14 residues. In germline, CDR1 is SEHNR, CDR2 FQNEAQ (reference sequence). CDR3 sequence: CASSLALKNYEQYF. The CDR3 DNA follows: TGTGCCAGCAGCTTAGCTCTCAAGAACTACGAGCAGTACTTC. The whole variable domain, remainder taken from reference TRBV7-9 and TRBJ2-7, is DTGVSQNPRHKITKRGQNVTFRCDPISEHNRLYWYRQTLGQGPEFLTYFQNEAQLEKSRLLSDRFSAERPKGSFSTLEIQRTEQGDSAMYLCASSLALKNYEQYFGPGTRLTVT.

This clonotype was observed a few times. The V gene is TRBV28, the J gene TRBJ2-7, with no clear D. Germline-derived CDR1 and CDR2 are MDHEN and SYDVKM. V was cut by 7 bases and J by 6 bases, with 13 bases left in between. This CDR3 spans 12 amino acids. CDR3 loop: CASTAMSGEQYF. CDR3 DNA sequence: TGTGCCAGCACAGCCATGTCCGGCGAGCAGTACTTC.

This clonotype was observed a few times. The chain joins TRBV7-2 to TRBJ2-5, with 11 nucleotides matching TRBD2. The CDR3 runs 15 residues. Per the germline V gene, CDR1 is SGHTA and CDR2 is FQGNSA. Trimming at V came to 7 bases and at J to 3 bases, leaving 7 bases not matched to a gene. The CDR3 region is CASNLAGGTEETQYF. In DNA form, the CDR3 reads TGTGCCAGCAACCTAGCGGGGGGAACAGAAGAGACCCAGTACTTC. Variable domain in full (rest from reference TRBV7-2 and TRBJ2-5): GAGVSQSPSNKVTEKGKDVELRCDPISGHTALYWYRQSLGQGLEFLIYFQGNSAPDKSGLPSDRFSAERTGGSVSTLTIQRTQQEDSAVYLCASNLAGGTEETQYFGPGTRLLVL.

This clonotype was seen more than once but under ten times. The gene calls are TRBV7-8 and TRBJ1-1, with D tentatively TRBD1 (6 bases). CDR1 is SGHVS, CDR2 FQNEAQ, per germline. The CDR3 runs to 14 residues. Trimming stripped 4 bases from V and 8 bases from J, with 17 bases between. CDR3 sequence: CASSSTTRGSEAFF. The CDR3 DNA is TGTGCCAGCAGCTCCACTACCAGGGGCTCGGAAGCTTTCTTT. Variable domain in full (rest from reference TRBV7-8 and TRBJ1-1): GAGVSQSPRYKVAKRGQDVALRCDPISGHVSLFWYQQALGQGPEFLTYFQNEAQLDKSGLPSDRFFAERPEGSVSTLKIQRTQQEDSAVYLCASSSTTRGSEAFFGQGTRLTVV.

This chain joins TRBV12-3 or TRBV12-4 and TRBJ1-5; TRBD1 agrees at 7 bases. The ends lost 2 bases at V and 4 bases at J; junction bases unmatched: 11. The CDR3 contains 17 residues. CDR3 nucleotide sequence: TGTGCCAGCAGTTTAAAAATTCTGGGACAGACAAATCAGCCCCAGCATTTT. It codes for CASSLKILGQTNQPQHF.

The rearrangement joins TRBV7-8 to TRBJ2-3; perhaps TRBD2 as D (6 bases). Germline V gives CDR1 SGHVS, CDR2 FQNEAQ. V lost 0 bases and J 0 bases, leaving 10 bases between the germline ends. The CDR3 runs 16 residues. As DNA, the CDR3 is TGTGCCAGCAGCTTAGCCTCGGGACTTAGCACAGATACGCAGTATTTT. It encodes CASSLASGLSTDTQYF.

The rearrangement links TRBV4-1 to TRBJ1-2; no clear D gene. CDR1 is MGHRA, CDR2 YSYEKL, per germline. Deletions cut 1 base from V and 4 bases from J, with 10 bases between. There are 14 residues in the CDR3. The CDR3 is CASSQVPSPYGYTF. Written as DNA, the CDR3 is TGCGCCAGCAGCCAAGTCCCGAGTCCCTATGGCTACACCTTC.

The chain is built from TRBV24-1 and TRBJ2-3, with 10 bases lining up with TRBD2. Trimming took 3 bases from V and 0 from J; bases not matched to a gene: 11. The germline V gene has CDR1 KGHDR and CDR2 SFDVKD. This CDR3 contains 19 residues. In DNA, the CDR3 is TGTGCCACCAGTGATAATCCGGGACTAGCGAGCTCTAGCACAGATACGCAGTATTTT. This sequence encodes CATSDNPGLASSSTDTQYF.

This chain links TRBV3-1 with TRBJ1-1; D might be TRBD1 (6 bases). Germline loops: CDR1 LGHDT, CDR2 YNNKEL (reference sequence). CDR3 size: 12 residues. Trimming shortened V by 4 bases and J by 4 bases, and 7 bases separated the two germline ends. In nucleotides, the CDR3 is TGTGCCAGCAGCCGGGGGCCCACTGAAGCTTTCTTT. Translated, it gives CASSRGPTEAFF.

As for this clonotype: The junction shows a germline mismatch at one end, possibly a read error. The chain links TRBV20-1 to TRBJ1-2; TRBD1 is a possible D gene (5 bases). CDR1 DFQATT and CDR2 SNEGSKA come from the germline V gene (reference sequence). The CDR3 runs 13 residues. The DNA for the CDR3 is TGCAGTGCTGCGAGACCTTGGGGGTATGGCCACACCTTC. This translates into CSAARPWGYGHTF.

The rearrangement uses TRBV27 and TRBJ2-4; D is ambiguous. Trimming took off 5 bases at V and 1 base at J, with 9 bases between the two ends. Germline V gives CDR1 MNHEY, CDR2 SMNVEV (reference sequence). This CDR3 region has 14 residues. The CDR3 loop is CASSLLGAKNIQYF. The CDR3 DNA is TGTGCCAGCAGTCTTCTGGGGGCCAAAAACATTCAGTACTTC.

Here the CDR3 DNA reads TGCGCCAGCAGCTTGGCCGAGGGGAGGGCCAAAAACATTCAGTACTTC. This gives the protein CASSLAEGRAKNIQYF. The rearrangement links TRBV5-1 to TRBJ2-4; a weak D match, TRBD2 (6 bases). Trimming took off 0 bases at V and 1 base at J, with 11 bases between the two ends. The CDR3 covers 16 residues. Germline-derived CDR1 and CDR2 are SGHRS and YFSETQ.

This clonotype was recorded at least ten times. This chain uses TRBV20-1 with TRBJ1-1; D gene uncertain. Trimming cost V 4 bases and J 0 bases, with 12 bases left between them. Germline values: CDR1 DFQATT, CDR2 SNEGSKA (reference sequence). CDR3 length: 14 residues. The CDR3 here is CSATRTDLNTEAFF. The DNA for the CDR3 is TGCAGTGCTACAAGGACGGATCTGAACACTGAAGCTTTCTTT.

V is TRBV7-9 and J is TRBJ1-1; TRBD1 matches 11 bases. The V segment lost 8 bases and the J segment 1 base; nucleotides outside the gene matches: 0. The CDR3 is 13 residues long. The germline V gene has CDR1 SEHNR and CDR2 FQNEAQ (reference sequence). The CDR3 is CASGQGANTEAFF. The CDR3 DNA follows: TGTGCCAGCGGACAGGGGGCGAACACTGAAGCTTTCTTT.

The rearrangement joins TRBV7-9 to TRBJ2-1; tentatively, D is TRBD2 (6 bases). Germline V gene sequence: CDR1 SEHNR, CDR2 FQNEAQ (reference sequence). With 4 bases removed from V and 10 bases from J, the gap between germline ends came to 17 bases. The CDR3 length is 14 residues. CDR3 in amino acids: CASSWDFRVGEQFF. The CDR3 nucleotides are TGTGCCAGCAGCTGGGACTTTAGGGTCGGGGAGCAGTTCTTC. The whole variable domain, remainder taken from reference TRBV7-9 and TRBJ2-1, is DTGVSQNPRHKITKRGQNVTFRCDPISEHNRLYWYRQTLGQGPEFLTYFQNEAQLEKSRLLSDRFSAERPKGSFSTLEIQRTEQGDSAMYLCASSWDFRVGEQFFGPGTRLTVL.

Comments on this clonotype: At one boundary the junction diverges from the germline segment, which might be a read error. The rearrangement uses TRBV6-6 and TRBJ2-1, with a tentative D call TRBD2 (5 bases). CDR3 length equals 14 residues. Germline V CDR1 and CDR2: MNHNY, SVGAGI (reference sequence). The CDR3 DNA follows: TGTGCCAGCAGTGACTCGCGGGCCTACAATGAGCAGTTCTTC. Amino acid sequence: CASSDSRAYNEQFF.

The V call is TRBV3-1, the J call TRBJ1-4; perhaps TRBD1 as D (6 bases). The germline V gene encodes CDR1 LGHDT and CDR2 YNNKEL (reference sequence). CDR3 size: 16 residues. V was cut by 5 bases and J by 8 bases, with 21 bases left in between. The CDR3 protein is CASSYSRTPGQEKLFF. The CDR3 nucleotides read TGTGCCAGCAGCTACTCCCGAACCCCGGGACAAGAAAAACTGTTTTTT.